This TCR beta chain emerged from a study of tumor-infiltrating lymphocytes in primary liver carcinoma. Study-level results: Only about 7.5-25% of top clones were detected in all five tumor regions. Pairs comparing tumor with adjacent tissue or blood overlapped less than pairs drawn from tumor regions.

Total RNA amounting to 500 ng was the source from which TCR beta cDNA was made with a constant-region primer. Amplification in three nested multiplex PCR rounds with slightly modified ARM-PCR gave rise to TCR beta libraries. Running approximately 10 cycles apiece, the first two PCR rounds relied on TRBV1-TRBV30 forward primers together with a C-beta reverse primer. TCRdb analysed the multiplex PCR reads with MiXCR anew, one entry per CDR3 protein. In the table there are 100,000 to 150,000 distinct CDR3 sequences, about 68% of which are singletons. A remark on this clonotype: Its antigen is currently unknown. The junction departs from the called germline gene at one end, perhaps through a read error.

This CDR3 region has 16 residues. Germline V CDR1 and CDR2: SQVTM, ANQGSEA. Starting material for RNA and DNA co-extraction consisted of about 17-31 mg of unsorted bulk tissue. Every one of the tumor samples had a viable tumor cell content above 85%. Sequences were obtained from liver tumor tissue from sampling region 1. The sample's subset: tumor region T1, superior pole. The V and J genes are TRBV29-1 and TRBJ2-1; 14 bases map to TRBD2. This sequence originates from a woman aged 60-75 years with primary liver carcinoma and hepatitis B virus infection. The CDR3 DNA reads as TGCAGCGTTGCGAGGAGGGGGACTAGCGGGAGCAATCAGCAGTTCTTC. Translation: CSVARRGTSGSNQQFF.